Below, one T cell receptor (beta chain) is given with its context. V was clipped by 7 bases and J by 4 bases; unmatched bases: 7. The CDR3 consists of 15 residues. The germline V gene has CDR1 MNHEY and CDR2 SVGAGI. These data belong to a study of blood T cell repertoires in COVID-19. Original processing notes: Amplification of reference gene primers was used by the study to estimate nucleated cell counts. TCRdb keeps only in-frame clones here, not all; method: immunoSEQ multiplex PCR. V, J and clone size derive from that table, while D and trimming were established from the DNA sequence. The data show 130,000 to 150,000 clones, 80% to 90% seen once.

The rearrangement uses TRBV6-5 and TRBJ1-2; 12 nucleotides match TRBD1. This receptor was identified in a human donor with acute or convalescent COVID-19. The donor label of this sample is uncertain. Sequencing used peripheral blood. The CDR3 spells CASIFRDRGLYGYTF. The CDR3 bases are TGTGCCAGCATTTTCCGGGACAGGGGGCTCTATGGCTACACCTTC.